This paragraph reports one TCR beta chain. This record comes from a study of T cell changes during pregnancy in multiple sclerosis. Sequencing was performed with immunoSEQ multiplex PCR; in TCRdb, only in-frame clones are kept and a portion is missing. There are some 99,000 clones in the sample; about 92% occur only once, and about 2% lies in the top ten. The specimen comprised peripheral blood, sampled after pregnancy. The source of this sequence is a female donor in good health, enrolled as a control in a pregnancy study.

The CDR3 loop reads CASSPTSANYNEQFF. CDR3 in DNA: TGTGCCAGCAGCCCCACTAGCGCCAACTACAATGAGCAGTTCTTC. The J gene is TRBJ2-1, the V gene TRBV6-1, with 7 nucleotides matching TRBD2. This CDR3 has 15 amino acids. The ends lost 6 bases at V and 3 bases at J; junction bases unmatched: 8. Per germline, CDR1 MNHNS and CDR2 SASEGT.